The table lists the clone carrying this T cell receptor (beta chain) with a count of one. What it binds is not known. This entry belongs to a study of shared clonotypes between healthy human individuals. Across the study: Sampling drew on donors who were two women and a few men aged 18 to 49. General study results and limits: Few donors limited the genetic and exposure-history diversity represented.

Partitioning of CD4+ cells yielded a CD45RA+ naive subset and a CD45RA-negative memory subset. It was about 180 ng DNA, some 30,000 T cell genomes, that sorted-subset replicate PCRs used. TCRdb keeps only in-frame clones here, not all; method: immunoSEQ multiplex PCR. The sample lists 2 million to 2.5 million clones, about 92% occurring once. Trimming left V 1 base short and J 2 bases short, with 6 bases between. The germline V gene encodes CDR1 SEHNR and CDR2 FQNEAQ (reference sequence). This CDR3 has 15 amino acids. This sequence joins TRBV7-9 and TRBJ2-6; no clear D. The clonotype originates from a man between 18 and 35 years old in good health. Some clones in this sample may be carry-over from other donors' samples. The specimen sequenced was naive CD4+ T cells from PBMCs. Subset here: CD45RA+ positively selected. CDR3 sequence: CASSLGVAGANVLTF. CDR3 sequence (DNA): TGTGCCAGCAGCTTAGGGGTCGCTGGGGCCAACGTCCTGACTTTC. The complete variable domain, with remaining parts taken from reference TRBV7-9 and TRBJ2-6, reads DTGVSQNPRHKITKRGQNVTFRCDPISEHNRLYWYRQTLGQGPEFLTYFQNEAQLEKSRLLSDRFSAERPKGSFSTLEIQRTEQGDSAMYLCASSLGVAGANVLTFGAGSRLTVL.